The 10 T cell receptor beta chains in this list originate from one sample, sequenced in a study of blood T cell repertoires in COVID-19 (dated by TCRdb to the early 2020s). Libraries were prepared through the immunoSEQ multiplex PCR assay. TCRdb carries this immuneACCESS record with in-frame sequences only. Its versions omit some clonotypes, under half of them owing to an unresolved V gene in the studies checked, with the rest unexplained. The sample table shows about 220,000 clones, and roughly 80% are seen once. In total, the top ten clones hold about 20% of the sample. Sequenced sample: peripheral blood. The source of these receptors is a man aged 25 to 40 with active or convalescent COVID-19.

J is TRBJ1-6 and V is TRBV7-9; tentative D call: TRBD1 (5 bases). This CDR3 comprises 15 residues. The V end lost 8 bases, the J end lost 0 bases, and 11 bases lay between the germline ends. Germline V gene sequence: CDR1 SEHNR, CDR2 FQNEAQ (reference sequence). The CDR3 sequence is CASRDFNSYNSPLHF. The CDR3 nucleotides read TGTGCCAGCCGGGACTTCAACTCCTATAATTCACCCCTCCACTTT. Drawing the rest from reference TRBV7-9 and TRBJ1-6, the complete variable domain is DTGVSQNPRHKITKRGQNVTFRCDPISEHNRLYWYRQTLGQGPEFLTYFQNEAQLEKSRLLSDRFSAERPKGSFSTLEIQRTEQGDSAMYLCASRDFNSYNSPLHFGNGTRLTVT.

The chain employs TRBV4-1 and TRBJ2-7; perhaps TRBD1 as D (5 bases). Trimming pared 4 bases from V and 3 bases from J, leaving 16 bases between. This CDR3 has 15 amino acids. Germline CDR1 MGHRA, CDR2 YSYEKL. CDR3 in DNA: TGCGCCAGCAGCCTAGACCAGGGTATCGGCTACGAGCAGTACTTC. It yields the protein CASSLDQGIGYEQYF.

The chain uses TRBV6-5 and TRBJ2-7; 10 nucleotides match TRBD1. The CDR3 totals 13 residues. V was clipped by 7 bases and J by 3 bases; unmatched bases: 3. CDR1 and CDR2 from the germline V gene are MNHEY and SVGAGI. DNA for the CDR3: TGTGCCAGCAAGGGACAGGGGTTCTACGAGCAGTACTTC. Translating it yields CASKGQGFYEQYF.

As DNA, the CDR3 is TGCAGTGCTAGTCCCCCCGGGAGACAGGGTGGTGAGCAGTACTTC. This gives the protein CSASPPGRQGGEQYF. This chain uses TRBV20-1 with TRBJ2-7; possible D gene TRBD1, 7 bases. CDR1 and CDR2 from the germline V gene are DFQATT and SNEGSKA (reference sequence). The CDR3 spans 15 residues. V was pared by 3 bases and J by 7 bases, with 22 bases between.

This chain links TRBV2 with TRBJ1-1; 10 nucleotides match TRBD1. CDR1 and CDR2 (germline): SNHLY, FYNNEI. The ends lost 10 bases at V and 0 bases at J; junction bases unmatched: 14. The CDR3 has 17 amino acids. The CDR3 region is CAIPDRDRGDMNTEAFF. CDR3 in DNA: TGTGCCATACCGGACCGGGACAGGGGAGATATGAACACTGAAGCTTTCTTT.

The chain couples TRBV30 to TRBJ1-5, with 8 nucleotides matching TRBD1. The germline gives CDR1 GTSNPN, CDR2 SVGIG (reference sequence). J lost 0 bases, V lost 3 bases, and 7 bases had no gene match. CDR3 length: 16 amino acids. The DNA for the CDR3 is TGTGCCTGGAGGAACGGACAGGGCCTTAGCAATCAGCCCCAGCATTTT. Encoded protein: CAWRNGQGLSNQPQHF.

The count of this clone is one. The genes are TRBV4-3 and TRBJ2-4, with 8 bases that match TRBD2. CDR1 is LGHNA and CDR2 is YSLEER in the germline V gene. The CDR3 loop spans 19 amino acids. V was clipped by 0 bases and J by 3 bases; unmatched bases: 13. This CDR3 reads CASSQDPLAGGSVKNIQYF. The DNA for the CDR3 is TGCGCCAGCAGCCAAGATCCCTTGGCGGGGGGTAGCGTCAAAAACATTCAGTACTTC.

The chain has TRBV6-2 or TRBV6-3 and TRBJ2-3; 8 bases are a match to TRBD2. The CDR3 runs to 18 residues. Germline loops: CDR1 MNHEY, CDR2 SVGEGT. J lost 0 bases, V lost 4 bases, and 12 bases had no gene match. CDR3 nucleotide sequence: TGTGCCAGCAGTTTTTTAGCGGGACGGGCCCAAAGCACAGATACGCAGTATTTT. Its translation is CASSFLAGRAQSTDTQYF.

V gene TRBV27 combines with J gene TRBJ1-5; the match to TRBD1 covers 7 bases. Trimming at V came to 5 bases and at J to 7 bases, leaving 5 bases not matched to a gene. The length of the CDR3 is 13 residues. Germline V gene sequence: CDR1 MNHEY, CDR2 SMNVEV (reference sequence). The CDR3 loop is CASSDDRDQPQHF. DNA of the CDR3: TGTGCCAGCAGTGATGACAGGGACCAGCCCCAGCATTTT.

The chain recombines TRBV3-1 (or the pseudogene TRBV3-2) with TRBJ1-2; D may be TRBD1 (5 bases). The CDR3 has 15 residues. The V end was cut by 4 bases, the J end by 2 bases, with 14 bases between. Per germline, CDR1 LGHDT and CDR2 YNNKEL (reference sequence). CDR3 sequence (DNA): TGTGCCAGCAGCCCATGGGCAGGGAAGAACTATGGCTACACCTTC. Its translation is CASSPWAGKNYGYTF.